The present entry profiles one T cell receptor beta chain with its context. The data originate from a study of CD8 T cells in Susac syndrome. The CDR3 is 15 residues long. The V gene lost 6 bases and the J gene lost 7 bases, with 19 bases spanning the gap. Germline lookup yields CDR1 MDHEN and CDR2 SYDVKM. An amount of RNA that ranged from roughly 0.45 to 1 ug was reverse transcribed with random hexamers. TCRdb re-called the immunoSEQ multiplex PCR reads through MiXCR, storing one row per CDR3 protein. The sample holds 350,000 to 550,000 distinct CDR3 sequences, more than 80% seen once. FACS enriched CD8+ TEMRA cells, while bulk CD8+ and CD4+ were negatively isolated.

V is TRBV28 and J is TRBJ1-5; TRBD1 is a possible D gene (5 bases). The source is a human donor with multiple sclerosis. Sequencing used CD8+ T cells from PBMCs. In DNA, the CDR3 is TGTGCCAGCAGCCCTCACCCGCGGGGCGGCCAGCCCCAGCATTTT. Translation: CASSPHPRGGQPQHF.